One sample yielded the 10 T cell receptor beta chains listed below, sequenced in a study of cytomegalovirus exposure and HLA in healthy donors. PCR amplification relied on 60 Vbeta primers (plus 13 Jbeta primers). Profiled with immunoSEQ multiplex PCR; TCRdb holds only in-frame clones, not every one. In the table there are roughly 240,000 clones, about 85% of which are singletons. Input material: PBMCs. These receptors all come from a girl aged 2 to 10 in good health and CMV-seronegative.

Concerning this clone itself: Other nucleotide sequences in the sample specify the same CDR3. The chain carries TRBV5-1 and TRBJ2-2; 9 nucleotides align to TRBD1. With V trimmed by 4 bases and J by 1 base, 11 bases remained unmatched. Germline CDR1 is SGHRS and CDR2 is YFSETQ. The CDR3 length is 18 residues. CDR3 bases: TGCGCCAGCAGCCCTTTAACAGGGGGCATTGGGAACACCGGGGAGCTGTTTTTT. Translation gives CASSPLTGGIGNTGELFF. Full variable domain (outside the CDR3, taken from reference TRBV5-1 and TRBJ2-2): KAGVTQTPRYLIKTRGQQVTLSCSPISGHRSVSWYQQTPGQGLQFLFEYFSETQRNKGNFPGRFSGRQFSNSRSEMNVSTLELGDSALYLCASSPLTGGIGNTGELFFGEGSRLTVL.

In regard to this clone: A junction end diverges from the germline sequence, so it may reflect a read error. V is TRBV7-9 and J is TRBJ2-1; 7 positions agree with TRBD1. The CDR3 loop spans 16 amino acids. Looked up from germline, CDR1 is SEHNR and CDR2 is FQNEAQ (reference sequence). CDR3 sequence: CSSSSLKGQNYNEQFF. CDR3 nucleotide sequence: TGTTCCAGCAGCTCATTAAAGGGACAGAACTACAATGAGCAGTTCTTC.

V and J are TRBV27 and TRBJ1-4; 9 bases are shared with TRBD1. There are 15 residues in the CDR3. J lost 7 bases, V lost 5 bases, and 8 bases had no gene match. In germline, CDR1 is MNHEY, CDR2 SMNVEV (reference sequence). The CDR3 spells CASSNRDRAGEKLFF. As DNA, the CDR3 is TGTGCCAGCAGTAATCGGGACAGGGCGGGTGAAAAACTGTTTTTT.

The chain couples TRBV7-2 to TRBJ1-5; no clear D. The germline gives CDR1 SGHTA, CDR2 FQGNSA. The CDR3 spans 14 residues. With 0 bases removed from V and 2 bases from J, the gap between germline ends came to 5 bases. The chain's CDR3 is CASSLAQGNQPQHF. For the CDR3, the DNA is TGTGCCAGCAGCTTAGCGCAGGGCAATCAGCCCCAGCATTTT.

The rearrangement links TRBV12-5 to TRBJ1-5, with 8 nucleotides matching TRBD1. The CDR3 covers 17 residues. Losses at the gene ends were 2 bases for V and 6 bases for J; bases not matched to a gene: 12. Germline CDR1 and CDR2: LGHNT and FRNRAP. The CDR3 sequence: CASGLSKTGVYSQPQHF. The DNA of the CDR3 is TGTGCTAGTGGTTTGTCGAAGACAGGGGTGTATAGTCAGCCCCAGCATTTT.

The CDR3 coding sequence is TGCAGCGTTGAAGGTGGCTGGGGCCGTGGCTACACCTTC. The encoded protein is CSVEGGWGRGYTF. This chain uses TRBV29-1 with TRBJ1-2; D perhaps matches TRBD1 (5 bases). This CDR3 has 13 amino acids. V was cut by 1 base and J by 7 bases, with 13 bases left in between. CDR1 and CDR2 from the germline V gene are SQVTM and ANQGSEA.

V is TRBV25-1 and J is TRBJ1-3; a possible D gene is TRBD1 (5 bases). The CDR3 totals 18 residues. Looked up from germline, CDR1 is MGHDK and CDR2 is SYGVNS. The V end lost 2 bases, the J end lost 0 bases, and 17 bases lay between the germline ends. CDR3 region: CASSEGLTAQASGNTIYF. CDR3 nucleotide sequence: TGTGCCAGCAGTGAAGGGTTGACAGCTCAAGCCTCTGGAAACACCATATATTTT.

The chain combines TRBV4-1 with TRBJ1-2; D is perhaps TRBD1 (5 bases). V lost 1 base to trimming and J lost 5 bases, with 5 bases between them. This CDR3 has 12 residues. Per the germline V gene, CDR1 is MGHRA and CDR2 is YSYEKL. The CDR3 sequence: CASSQAGYGYTF. The DNA for the CDR3 is TGCGCCAGCAGCCAAGCAGGGTATGGCTACACCTTC.

This chain joins TRBV7-8 and TRBJ1-6; possibly TRBD1 for D (6 bases). Germline assignment: CDR1 SGHVS and CDR2 FQNEAQ. The CDR3 is made up of 16 amino acids. V lost 1 base and J lost 9, with 16 bases in between. CDR3 nucleotide sequence: TGTGCCAGCAGCTTAGACAGGGCAGGGTTTGTTTCACCCCTCCACTTT. Encoded protein: CASSLDRAGFVSPLHF.

The chain carries TRBV15 and TRBJ1-5; TRBD1 is a possible D gene (5 bases). Germline-derived CDR1 and CDR2 are LNHNV and YYDKDF (reference sequence). Deletions cut 0 bases from V and 4 bases from J, with 22 bases between. The CDR3 is 19 amino acids. CDR3 protein: CATSRERGAGEVRNQPQHF. The CDR3 DNA sequence: TGTGCCACCAGCAGAGAGCGAGGGGCGGGGGAGGTAAGAAATCAGCCCCAGCATTTT.